This T cell receptor beta chain was captured by sequencing in a study of OX40 agonist ivuxolimab in advanced cancers. In the study overall: Ivuxolimab, an agonistic anti-OX40 (CD134) antibody, was given to patients.

CDR1 and CDR2 from the germline V gene are MNHNY and SVGAGI (reference sequence). The CDR3 covers 14 residues. The V and J ends lost 0 bases and 2 bases respectively, with 8 bases between them. The data were produced by immunoSEQ multiplex PCR, yet TCRdb's version contains in-frame clones alone and is incomplete. The table lists fewer than 55,000 clones, 80% to 90% of them singletons. Study-level points and caveats: Among patients with partial responses at 0.1-3.0 mg/kg, clonal expansion was among the lowest. A proportion of nonresponders additionally exhibited low normalized T-cell clonal expansion. At doses 0.1 to 3.0 mg/kg, CD4+ and CD8+ clones expanded.

In the case of this clone: No antigen is known for it.

The receptor comes from an adult with an advanced solid tumor such as melanoma, head and neck, liver or kidney cancer. The chain uses TRBV6-6 and TRBJ2-7; D is uncertain. The specimen was CD4+ or CD8+ T cells sorted from blood, collected in a trial of the OX40 agonist ivuxolimab. CDR3 in amino acids: CASSYSMAAYEQYF. DNA of the CDR3: TGTGCCAGCAGTTACTCGATGGCAGCCTACGAGCAGTACTTC.